This T cell receptor beta chain was sequenced in a study of cytomegalovirus exposure and HLA in healthy donors (dated by TCRdb to 2017 to 2019). For the wider study: An earlier analysis of approximately 640 of the donors reported about 250 Gb of sequence data and roughly 110 million unique TCR beta sequences from 150 million to 200 million T cells. Besides the first cohort of 666 subjects, a separate validation cohort made up of over 100 different subjects was used. The T cell repertoires of roughly 660 subjects were profiled by immunosequencing and related to cytomegalovirus serostatus. The genetic ancestry cluster associated with self-reported Caucasian donors included around 76% of the 398 genotyped donors. A handful of DR-DQ haplotypes were handled as single units for association and clustering because linkage in the cohort was strong. Typing coverage differed by locus: A, B, C, DRB1 and DQB1 were typed in roughly 620-630 donors, DQA1 in about 500, DPA1 in around 600, and DPB1 in around 440. Every discovery cohort repertoire had been produced on one sequencing platform. To predict cytomegalovirus infection status, the study combined high-throughput TCR immunosequencing, statistical association of individual TCRs with disease status, and machine learning. On average, around 230,000 unique TCR beta nucleotide sequences were sequenced per donor among several hundred genotyped donors of the cohort, with 15% to 20% of those sequences being non-productive. HLA typing included class I and class II loci at four-digit resolution. The study aimed to test whether cataloging public T cell receptors could reveal signatures of past pathogen exposure. About 280 gigabases of sequencing data and around 87 million unique TCR sequences were included in an early release covering several hundred HLA-typed donors. In a later genetic analysis, genome-wide SNP genotypes for about 65% of the roughly 700 donors were used, and that subset was treated as a discovery cohort. In an earlier analysis of over 550 of the donors, high-throughput TCR beta sequencing was used to judge whether each TCR beta V gene segment behaved as functional or pseudogenic. To study patterns of TCR occurrence, a later analysis re-analyzed previously published TCR beta repertoires from under 750 donors and added high-resolution HLA genotyping. Rather than drawing on any new phenotypic data, the later analysis identified candidate immune exposures from TCR beta sequences and the way those sequences occurred across donors. Donor age, sex, ethnicity and CMV serostatus were compiled together with the repertoire data. Findings and caveats that apply to the study as a whole: Some IMGT-functional V segments, including TRBV6-2 and TRBV6-3, could not be told apart with the 87-base-pair reads, so those segments were excluded. About 17 rarely observed V segments, including chromosome 9 orphons, were excluded from the earlier analysis of approximately 600 of the donors because counts were too low. Because HLA typing was unavailable for some donors at each locus, only the typed subset was used in association tests. In both the original and validation cohorts, the classifier was reported to diagnose cytomegalovirus status with high specificity and sensitivity. According to a later analysis, most CMV-associated TCR beta chains appeared to be HLA-restricted, and the HLA associations seemed to be driven largely by CMV exposure. In a later genetic analysis, fewer N-insertions in productive TCRs were reported among donors in an Asian-associated ancestry cluster than the roughly 640-donor mean. Only TCR beta chains were sequenced in this cohort, and the absence of alpha or paired-chain data limited detectable features. In a later analysis, over 15,000 TCR beta sequences were associated with specific HLA alleles at a false discovery rate of 0.05. In vitro tests confirmed that a few of the cytomegalovirus-associated TCR beta chains recognize cytomegalovirus antigens. In a later analysis, the rate of TCR association differed among HLA loci, with DRB1 alleles having the most associated TCRs and HLA-C alleles having the fewest. A further reported finding was that TCR beta sequences accurately predicted the HLA-A and HLA-B alleles for most subjects in the first cohort. In a later genetic analysis, a missense DCLRE1C variant was associated with V-gene and J-gene trimming of TCR beta chains, and the association was replicated in an independent cohort. A later analysis found that HLA-associated TCR beta chains were more clonally expanded and had lower generation probabilities than equally common non-associated chains. Linkage disequilibrium might explain the correlated functional status among segregating V segments, but an unknown experimental factor could not be excluded. According to a later analysis, parvovirus B19, influenza, CMV and Epstein-Barr virus appeared linked to several top co-occurrence clusters. In an earlier analysis of some 550 of the donors, most TCR beta V segments were observed in productive rearrangements about 87% or about 30% of the time, broadly matching IMGT annotations. Sequencing depth was assumed to be roughly uniform across donors in the presence/absence analyses, though that assumption may not hold. The only immune exposure information available for the cohort was CMV serostatus. It was suggested by the authors that the approach could potentially be generalized to other disease states and immunological phenotypes. When HLA alleles, especially DR and DQ, strongly co-occurred, attributing TCR associations to individual alleles was difficult. Most TCR sequences were observed very rarely across donors, whereas some public TCRs were present in many individuals. In the study, some 160 TCR beta chains were listed as associated with cytomegalovirus. A group of highly shared sequence variants was considered likely to be a technical artifact of the sequencing pipeline.

This clone was detected a few times. Its antigen remains undetermined. Base qualities are not at hand, and no much larger clone is one base apart. The cohort consisted of 670 or so healthy bone marrow donors. All cohort members were sampled while nominally healthy, although unrecorded immune exposures were likely present. The donor was CMV seronegative and was included in the group of over 300 seronegative cohort members. Each donor provided a peripheral blood sample, and peripheral blood mononuclear cells were used for TCR beta sequencing. The Qiagen DNeasy Blood Extraction Kit was used to extract genomic DNA from the blood cell samples. Preparation of the library involved the immunoSEQ multiplex PCR assay. For the multiplex PCR, a mixture combining 60 forward primers for TCR Vbeta segments and 13 reverse primers for TCR Jbeta segments was used. Amplification of the CDR3 region of rearranged TCR beta genes was performed with a multiplex PCR assay on genomic DNA. On the Illumina HiSeq System, the amplified TCR beta libraries were sequenced as 87-base-pair reads. The authors' analysis ran thus. Across the 670 or so repertoires, a later analysis counted approximately 83 million unique TCR beta chains, 9 million to 14 million of which were shared by at least two donors. Raw reads were error-corrected and collapsed into unique sequences with a nearest-neighbor algorithm that merged closely related sequences to remove PCR and sequencing errors. To assign V, D and J gene segments, CDR3 sequences were aligned to IMGT reference sequences. For a sequence to be retained, a match of at least six nucleotides was required to both a V gene segment and a J gene segment. A rearrangement was called productive if the CDR3 had no stop codons and remained in frame with V and J, and every other rearrangement was called non-productive. CDR3 was defined by IMGT convention, running from the second conserved V-encoded cysteine to the conserved J-encoded phenylalanine. Sequences without an unambiguous match to a single V gene segment were excluded from the earlier analysis of approximately 560 of the donors. In an earlier analysis of about 590 of the donors, a V segment was called functional when productive rearrangements were above 56.7%, and segregating when the standard deviation between donors exceeded 5%. A statistical classification framework was built to diagnose cytomegalovirus status from the catalog of TCR beta chain sequences. In a later analysis, TCR nucleotide sequences were compared against IMGT/GENE-DB human TR gene sequences so that V and J genes could be assigned. The TCRdist pipeline was used in a later analysis to assign CDR3 sequences and most-parsimonious VDJ recombination scenarios. In a later analysis, each TCR beta chain was defined by its CDR3 amino acid sequence together with its V-gene family, and reads lacking a unique V-gene family were excluded. To address suspected cross-contamination and a sequencing artifact, a later analysis removed under 600 highly shared, low-generation-probability nucleotide sequences. For each public chain, a later analysis derived a clonal expansion index from normalized ranks of inferred template counts within each repertoire. Generation probabilities in a later analysis came from a VDJ recombination model fitted to out-of-frame rearrangements, and those results were checked against IGoR. In a later analysis, hypergeometric tests were used to score TCR-TCR, TCR-HLA and TCR-CMV co-occurrence, with a repertoire-size bias correction applied to TCR pairs. In a later analysis, false discovery rates were estimated by permuting HLA or CMV assignments 20 times. In a later analysis, co-occurring TCRs were grouped using DBSCAN, with TCRdist sequence similarity added in when clustering inside HLA-allele-positive subsets. For co-occurrence clustering, repertoires with fewer than 30,000 or more than 120,000 public chains were excluded, along with roughly 5 repertoires with anomalous nucleotide sharing. TCRdb holds this immuneACCESS table with in-frame rearrangements only. Some clones are missing; in checked studies, unresolved V genes explain under half, and the rest has no known cause. V and J calls and clone size follow that table, whereas D and trimming were derived from the DNA. The sample records about 160,000 clones, 82% of which are singletons. Together, the top ten hold approximately 1.6% of the sample.

The germline V gene (reference sequence) supplies CDR1 SGHNT and CDR2 YYREEE. V and J are truncated by 0 bases and 4 bases respectively, leaving an intervening sequence of 7 bases. The CDR3 measures 13 amino acids from cysteine to phenylalanine. Only CDR3 DNA is held: 39 bases, read in frame from base 1. The source is a male donor in good health and CMV-seronegative. The material sequenced was PBMCs. The rearrangement joined TRBV5-4 to TRBJ1-2, with no confidently assigned D gene. The sequenced DNA is TGTGCCAGCAGCTTGGACAGTACCTATGGCTACACCTTC. Its protein reads: CASSLDSTYGYTF.